This TCR beta chain was sequenced in a study of blood T cell repertoires in COVID-19 (dated by TCRdb to about 2020). Describing the broader study: Collaborator samples came from the United States, Italy and Spain and covered acute and convalescent phases of COVID-19. The material from the prospective study consisted of cDNA or gDNA derived from T cells, B-cell-depleted T cells, or PBMCs. Subjects who had been exposed to COVID-19, were actively infected with it, or had recovered from it provided the deeply sampled blood TCRbeta repertoires that made up the dataset. The repertoires were released in a freely available public database intended as a resource for research on the immune response to SARS-CoV-2. Samples were obtained from the ongoing ImmuneRACE study (first 160 participants) and from over 1,000 subjects provided by 6 global collaborators. Nearly every sample came with metadata listing a de-identified subject ID, COVID-19 status, age in years and sex. Where available, HLA class I and class II types were taken from metadata supplied by the sample provider and were not determined by assay-based typing.

The CDR3 goes from the cysteine to the phenylalanine over 19 residues. The sequence is cut down to CDR3 DNA, 57 bases in frame from base 1. The junction shows trimming of 3 bases on V and 2 bases on J, and the gene matches do not reach 15 bases of it. CDR1 and CDR2 are read off the germline V gene as SNHLY and FYNNEI. To note about this clone: The antigen it recognizes is unknown. No qualities accompany the bases; no much larger clone lies one base away.

General study outcomes and caveats: The amount of clinical and demographic metadata varied by source and participant and was provided uncurated.

In the prospective study, participants were about 18 to 100 years old, resided in about two dozen geographic areas of the United States, and were enrolled through a virtual design. In the prospective study, cohorts were assigned on the basis of participant-reported clinical history obtained from a screening survey and a study questionnaire. Recovered participants in ImmuneRACE Cohort 3 were defined as having two consecutive negative NP/OP PCR tests, clearance from a healthcare professional, or resolution of symptoms. In the prospective study, whole blood, serum and a nasopharyngeal or oropharyngeal swab were collected from each participant by mobile phlebotomists. Participants in the prospective study had the option to provide additional blood draws and questionnaires over a roughly two-month period. Before DNA extraction, blood samples from the prospective study were shipped at room temperature or frozen.

TCRbeta CDR3 regions were amplified from genomic DNA by means of the immunoSEQ Assay, a bias-controlled multiplex PCR. Per the source publication's procedure: The number of nucleated cells in each sample was estimated from the amplification of reference gene primers within the assay. To quantify the absolute abundance of each unique TCRbeta CDR3 rearrangement, sequence reads were collapsed and filtered. For each sample, productive Simpson clonality was calculated as the square root of Simpson's diversity index across productive rearrangements. In TCRdb, the immuneACCESS table is reduced to in-frame sequences with V and J assigned. These tables do not hold every clone; where another copy was compared, an unresolved V gene accounts for under half, and the others remain unexplained. The D gene and trimming were derived from the DNA, and the V and J assignments and clone size from that table. Recorded for this sample are over 250,000 clones; approximately 87% of them occurred a single time. Of the sample, about 5.7% is held by the ten largest clones.

The sequenced sample was PBMCs or T cells enriched from blood (not recorded which). The sequence was obtained from a woman aged 30 to 39 who had recovered from COVID-19. The rearrangement combines TRBV2 with TRBJ1-5; TRBD1 aligns with 8 central bases. For the CDR3, the sequence is CASSDVRGRGRLGNQPQHF. The nucleotides are TGTGCCAGCAGTGACGTACGTGGCAGGGGGCGGCTGGGCAATCAGCCCCAGCATTTT.